These T cell receptor beta chains were read from a single sample in a study of cytomegalovirus exposure and HLA in healthy donors. Produced via immunoSEQ multiplex PCR; TCRdb's table is partial and in-frame only. The data hold more than 100,000 clones, with just under 90% observed a single time. The sequencing input was PBMCs. These receptors were collected from a woman in her 30s in good health and CMV-seronegative. Both conserved end residues are part of each CDR3. A D gene is named only where the DNA matches it firmly. Rows give clone size only sometimes, using once, few, many, or a class for an expanded clone.

clone_size	v_call	j_call	d_call	cdr3_aa	cdr3_nt
once	TRBV28	TRBJ2-1	NA	CASSPPVGSSYNEQFF	TGTGCCAGCAGCCCGCCGGTTGGGAGCTCCTACAATGAGCAGTTCTTC
NA	TRBV4-2	TRBJ2-5	NA	CASSQTGRQETQYF	TGTGCCAGCAGCCAGACAGGACGTCAAGAGACCCAGTACTTC
NA	TRBV7-2	TRBJ1-5	TRBD1	CASSSRTGVQPQHF	TGTGCCAGCAGCTCTCGGACAGGGGTTCAGCCCCAGCATTTT
NA	TRBV27	TRBJ2-5	TRBD1	CASSQGALAGGQETQYF	TGTGCCAGCAGCCAGGGGGCGTTAGCAGGGGGCCAAGAGACCCAGTACTTC
NA	TRBV7-9	TRBJ1-2	NA	CASSPGLLGYTF	TGTGCCAGCAGCCCCGGACTTCTTGGCTACACCTTC
NA	TRBV4-1	TRBJ2-5	NA	CASSQEVGTSGGRWETQYF	TGCGCCAGCAGCCAAGAAGTGGGAACATCAGGGGGGCGATGGGAGACCCAGTACTTC
NA	TRBV7-2	TRBJ2-7	TRBD2	CASSSLAVALEQYF	TGTGCCAGCAGCTCCCTAGCGGTCGCTCTCGAGCAGTACTTC
NA	TRBV19	TRBJ2-2	NA	CASSPRGSTGELFF	TGTGCCAGTAGTCCTAGGGGGAGCACCGGGGAGCTGTTTTTT
once	TRBV7-8	TRBJ2-1	TRBD2	CASSYGGLEGEQFF	TGTGCCAGCAGCTACGGGGGACTAGAGGGTGAGCAGTTCTTC
NA	TRBV2	TRBJ2-1	TRBD2	CASSHSVESTSGNEQFF	TGTGCCAGCAGTCATTCAGTCGAGTCCACTAGCGGTAATGAGCAGTTCTTC
NA	TRBV28	TRBJ1-2	NA	CASSLWPGGNYTF	TGTGCCAGCAGTTTATGGCCTGGGGGGAACTACACCTTC
NA	TRBV7-9	TRBJ2-5	TRBD2	CASRSGLAGEETQYF	TGTGCCAGCAGATCGGGACTAGCGGGAGAAGAGACCCAGTACTTC
once	TRBV18	TRBJ1-1	NA	CASSPPRTLVEAFF	TGTGCCAGCTCACCACCGCGCACTTTAGTTGAAGCTTTCTTT
NA	TRBV5-6	TRBJ1-1	NA	CASSFVTGRGSTEAFF	TGTGCCAGCAGCTTTGTAACGGGGCGCGGGAGCACTGAAGCTTTCTTT
NA	TRBV18	TRBJ2-1	TRBD2	CASSLRLAGDNEQFF	TGTGCCAGCTCACTAAGACTAGCGGGGGACAATGAGCAGTTCTTC
few	TRBV7-6	TRBJ2-1	NA	CASSLGELRNEQFF	TGTGCCAGCAGCTTAGGAGAGCTCCGGAATGAGCAGTTCTTC
NA	TRBV4-3	TRBJ1-5	NA	CASSQDRGGTQPQHF	TGCGCCAGCAGCCAAGATCGGGGGGGAACTCAGCCCCAGCATTTT
once	TRBV19	TRBJ2-1	NA	CASQRVGEPYNEQFF	TGTGCCAGCCAAAGGGTCGGGGAGCCATACAATGAGCAGTTCTTC
NA	TRBV27	TRBJ2-7	NA	CASSILRGSYEQYF	TGTGCCAGCAGTATTCTCAGGGGCTCCTACGAGCAGTACTTC
NA	TRBV6-6	TRBJ2-7	TRBD1	CASRKGQEEQYF	TGTGCCAGCAGGAAGGGACAGGAAGAGCAGTACTTC
NA	TRBV19	TRBJ2-2	TRBD1	CASRPRDRGPGELFF	TGTGCCAGTAGACCCCGGGACAGGGGGCCGGGGGAGCTGTTTTTT
NA	TRBV7-9	TRBJ1-1	NA	CVSSLSGEPAEAFF	TGTGTCAGCAGCTTATCTGGGGAGCCCGCTGAAGCTTTCTTT
NA	TRBV7-9	TRBJ2-5	NA	CASSPGQYEETQYF	TGTGCCAGCAGCCCCGGACAGTACGAAGAGACCCAGTACTTC
NA	TRBV4-2	TRBJ1-3	TRBD1	CASRSRGQGAGNTIYF	TGTGCCAGCAGGAGCCGCGGACAGGGCGCTGGAAACACCATATATTTT
NA	TRBV27	TRBJ2-1	NA	CASSLSGNFYNEQFF	TGTGCCAGCAGTTTATCCGGGAATTTCTACAATGAGCAGTTCTTC
NA	TRBV19	TRBJ2-1	TRBD2	CASVRSLAGGNEQFF	TGTGCCAGTGTACGTTCCCTAGCGGGAGGCAATGAGCAGTTCTTC
NA	TRBV6-5	TRBJ2-7	TRBD1	CASSRTGVYEQYF	TGTGCCAGCAGTCGGACAGGGGTCTACGAGCAGTACTTC
once	TRBV28	TRBJ1-1	NA	CASSLYGPGATEAFF	TGTGCCAGCAGTTTATACGGACCGGGAGCAACTGAAGCTTTCTTT
NA	TRBV10-3	TRBJ1-5	NA	CATHDRVGQPQHF	TGTGCCACACACGACCGGGTTGGTCAGCCCCAGCATTTT
NA	TRBV15	TRBJ1-1	TRBD1	CATSPLRQGGNTEAFF	TGTGCCACCAGCCCACTTCGACAGGGGGGAAACACTGAAGCTTTCTTT
NA	TRBV28	TRBJ2-3	TRBD1	CASSLPTLGQRSVTDTQYF	TGTGCCAGCAGTTTACCCACCCTGGGACAGCGGAGCGTCACAGATACGCAGTATTTT
NA	TRBV5-1	TRBJ1-1	NA	CASSLAKPAGTEAFF	TGCGCCAGCAGCCTTGCAAAGCCGGCGGGCACTGAAGCTTTCTTT
NA	TRBV5-4	TRBJ1-2	NA	CASSMTPLAGGKGYTF	TGTGCCAGCAGCATGACGCCGCTGGCGGGGGGCAAAGGCTACACCTTC
NA	TRBV28	TRBJ2-1	TRBD2	CATLAGGLYNEQFF	TGTGCGACCCTAGCGGGAGGGCTATACAATGAGCAGTTCTTC
NA	TRBV19	TRBJ2-7	TRBD1	CASRRTGTLWGSYEQYF	TGTGCCAGTAGAAGGACAGGGACCCTCTGGGGGTCCTACGAGCAGTACTTC
NA	TRBV4-1	TRBJ2-1	TRBD1	CASSPGGGNEQFF	TGCGCCAGCTCTCCAGGGGGTGGAAATGAGCAGTTCTTC
NA	TRBV6-1	TRBJ1-1	NA	CASRALVRTEAFF	TGTGCCAGCAGAGCCCTCGTAAGAACTGAAGCTTTCTTT
NA	TRBV5-1	TRBJ2-6	TRBD2	CASSRTSGGAAGANVLTF	TGCGCCAGCAGCAGGACTAGCGGGGGGGCCGCTGGGGCCAACGTCCTGACTTTC
NA	TRBV27	TRBJ1-1	NA	CASSHSYVRGTEAFF	TGTGCCAGCAGCCACTCCTACGTCAGGGGCACTGAAGCTTTCTTT
NA	TRBV5-1	TRBJ2-2	NA	CASSRGGSANTGELFF	TGCGCCAGCAGCCGGGGAGGTTCAGCTAACACCGGGGAGCTGTTTTTT